The 27 T cell receptor beta chains below all came from one sample that was sequenced in a study of cytomegalovirus exposure and HLA in healthy donors. Researchers ran the PCR with 60 Vbeta and 13 Jbeta primers. Data came from immunoSEQ multiplex PCR; TCRdb stores just in-frame clones and leaves some out. The sample has some 190,000 clones; about 86% are singletons. Material for sequencing was PBMCs. All receptors come from a middle-aged man in good health and CMV-seropositive.

The chain links TRBV7-3 to TRBJ1-1, with D maybe TRBD1 (6 bases). The V end lost 5 bases, the J end lost 2 bases, and 9 bases lay between the germline ends. CDR3 length equals 13 residues. Germline loops: CDR1 SGHTA, CDR2 FQGTGA. CDR3 protein: CASSPGANTEAFF. Written as DNA, the CDR3 is TGTGCCAGCAGCCCAGGGGCAAACACTGAAGCTTTCTTT.

The J gene is TRBJ2-1, the V gene TRBV19, with D perhaps matching TRBD2 (6 bases). This CDR3 is 15 amino acids long. The germline gives CDR1 LNHDA, CDR2 SQIVND (reference sequence). V was pared by 8 bases and J by 0 bases, with 14 bases between. The CDR3 DNA is TGTGCCAGTCGTCCCGGACTAAGCTCCTACAATGAGCAGTTCTTC. It encodes CASRPGLSSYNEQFF.

This rearrangement joins TRBV28 to TRBJ2-5; 7 positions match TRBD2. The V segment lost 5 bases and the J segment 2 bases; nucleotides outside the gene matches: 20. The CDR3 is 19 amino acids. Germline CDR1 MDHEN, CDR2 SYDVKM. This CDR3 is CASSLPDGLAEYSQETQYF. The CDR3 nucleotides read TGTGCCAGCAGTCTGCCAGATGGGCTAGCGGAGTACTCTCAAGAGACCCAGTACTTC.

The chain joins TRBV2 to TRBJ2-3; possible D gene TRBD2, 6 bases. The CDR3 loop spans 15 amino acids. Trimming pared 2 bases from V and 6 bases from J, leaving 15 bases between. The germline V gene has CDR1 SNHLY and CDR2 FYNNEI. As DNA, the CDR3 is TGTGCCAGCAGTGAAAGTCGACTAGTTTTGGATACGCAGTATTTT. This encodes CASSESRLVLDTQYF.

A word on this clone: The junction departs from the called germline gene at one end, perhaps through a read error. V and J are TRBV5-1 and TRBJ2-6, with D maybe TRBD1 (5 bases). The CDR3 sequence is 16 residues long. CDR1 and CDR2 (germline): SGHRS, YFSETQ. CDR3 bases: TGCGCCAGCAGCTTGGCCCCAGGGTCTGGGGCCAACGGCCTGACTTTC. This sequence encodes CASSLAPGSGANGLTF. The full variable domain, rest sourced from reference TRBV5-1 and TRBJ2-6, is KAGVTQTPRYLIKTRGQQVTLSCSPISGHRSVSWYQQTPGQGLQFLFEYFSETQRNKGNFPGRFSGRQFSNSRSEMNVSTLELGDSALYLCASSLAPGSGANGLTFGAGSRLTVL.

The chain carries TRBV6-1 and TRBJ2-3; 8 positions match TRBD2. In germline, CDR1 is MNHNS, CDR2 SASEGT. This CDR3 has 14 residues. The V gene end was trimmed by 1 base and the J gene end by 4 bases; junction bases not matched to a gene: 1. The CDR3: CASSEVAGPDTQYF. The DNA of the CDR3 is TGTGCCAGCAGTGAAGTAGCGGGACCAGATACGCAGTATTTT.

This clone was seen a single time. The CDR3, as DNA: TGTGCCACCAGAGACTACGGCGGGAGGAGATACGAGCAGTACTTC. It specifies CATRDYGGRRYEQYF. The V gene is TRBV15, the J gene TRBJ2-7; TRBD2 matches at 8 bases. Germline loops: CDR1 LNHNV, CDR2 YYDKDF (reference sequence). After removal of 6 bases from V and 4 bases from J, the junction contained 11 bases not matched to a gene. The CDR3 runs 15 residues.

This rearrangement joins TRBV30 to TRBJ2-7; 7 nucleotides line up with TRBD1. The germline gives CDR1 GTSNPN, CDR2 SVGIG (reference sequence). The V segment lost 5 bases and the J segment 3 bases; nucleotides outside the gene matches: 10. The CDR3 totals 14 residues. For the CDR3, the DNA is TGTGCCTGGGGTGGGACAGTGACCTTCTACGAGCAGTACTTC. This gives the protein CAWGGTVTFYEQYF.

This clone was counted a single time. This sequence joins TRBV7-6 and TRBJ2-2; 9 nucleotides agree with TRBD2. The CDR3 runs 16 residues. CDR1 and CDR2 from the germline V gene are SGHVS and FNYEAQ. V dropped 0 bases and J dropped 8; count of bases not matched to a gene: 7. CDR3 DNA: TGTGCCAGCAGCTTAGCGGCTAGCGGGAACGCTGGGGAGCTGTTTTTT. It specifies CASSLAASGNAGELFF.

About this clone itself: A read error may produce the germline difference seen at one junction end. The chain is built from TRBV7-9 and TRBJ1-1, with 8 bases lining up with TRBD1. Germline V lookup: CDR1 SEHNR, CDR2 FQNEAQ (reference sequence). The CDR3 runs to 17 residues. DNA of the CDR3: TGTTCCAGCAGCCCCTTGTCCGGGACAGGACTGAACACTGAAGCTTTCTTT. Its translation is CSSSPLSGTGLNTEAFF.

The J gene is TRBJ2-7, the V gene TRBV7-8, with a weak D call TRBD1 (5 bases). V lost 8 bases to trimming and J lost 3 bases, with 20 bases between them. This CDR3 region has 15 residues. Germline V CDR1 and CDR2: SGHVS, FQNEAQ. The chain's CDR3 is CASLPMSQGSYEQYF. The CDR3, as DNA: TGTGCCAGCCTGCCGATGTCCCAGGGTAGCTACGAGCAGTACTTC.

This clone is medium-sized. V is TRBV11-2 and J is TRBJ1-1; the D gene is possibly TRBD1 (5 bases). The ends were cut back, 3 bases at V and 7 bases at J, with 12 bases in the middle. Germline CDR1 SGHAT, CDR2 FQNNGV. The length of the CDR3 is 13 residues. The CDR3 loop reads CASSFQGKGEAFF. Written as DNA, the CDR3 is TGTGCCAGCAGCTTCCAGGGAAAAGGTGAAGCTTTCTTT.

V and J are TRBV9 and TRBJ1-1; D is ambiguous. In germline, CDR1 is SGDLS, CDR2 YYNGEE. The V end lost 4 bases, the J end lost 3 bases, and 13 bases lay between the germline ends. The CDR3 has 14 amino acids. The CDR3 sequence is CASSPRGRDTEAFF. The CDR3 DNA is TGTGCCAGCAGCCCCCGAGGGCGGGACACTGAAGCTTTCTTT.

In its sample, this clone was seen a few times. The J gene is TRBJ2-1, the V gene TRBV7-9, with D unclear. This CDR3 has 17 amino acids. Germline loops: CDR1 SEHNR, CDR2 FQNEAQ (reference sequence). V was pared by 6 bases and J by 3 bases, with 21 bases between. CDR3: CASSHNSPPFFYNEQFF. CDR3 nucleotide sequence: TGTGCCAGCAGTCACAATTCTCCCCCATTCTTCTACAATGAGCAGTTCTTC.

The V call is TRBV2, the J call TRBJ1-3, with a tentative D call TRBD1 (5 bases). Looked up from germline, CDR1 is SNHLY and CDR2 is FYNNEI. V lost 7 bases and J lost 9, with 19 bases in between. The length of the CDR3 is 14 residues. The CDR3 reads CASTGTSYGGTIYF. The CDR3 DNA sequence: TGTGCCAGCACCGGGACTTCTTATGGAGGCACCATATATTTT.

The chain's CDR3 is CASSPQGLHGYTF. CDR3 bases: TGTGCCAGCAGCCCTCAGGGTCTCCATGGCTACACCTTC. V gene TRBV4-2 combines with J gene TRBJ1-2; D may be TRBD1 (5 bases). Deletions cut 4 bases from V and 6 bases from J, with 12 bases between. Germline lookup yields CDR1 LGHNA and CDR2 YNFKEQ. This CDR3 contains 13 residues.

The chain employs TRBV9 and TRBJ1-2; TRBD1 agrees at 7 bases. This CDR3 contains 13 residues. The V segment lost 3 bases and the J segment 4 bases; nucleotides outside the gene matches: 3. Germline loops: CDR1 SGDLS, CDR2 YYNGEE. The chain's CDR3 is CASSGQGAYGYTF. CDR3 nucleotides: TGTGCCAGCAGCGGACAGGGTGCCTATGGCTACACCTTC.

The J gene is TRBJ2-7, the V gene TRBV28; the match to TRBD1 covers 10 bases. Germline V gene lookup returns CDR1 MDHEN and CDR2 SYDVKM. With 8 bases clipped from V and 5 bases from J, the junction kept 6 bases outside the gene matches. The CDR3 contains 13 residues. The CDR3 nucleotides are TGTGCCAGCTCCGGGACAGGGGTGGACGAGCAGTACTTC. It specifies CASSGTGVDEQYF.

This clone came up once. The CDR3 reads CASSLGLRGGAKNIQYF. The CDR3 DNA sequence: TGTGCCAGCAGCTTAGGCCTAAGAGGGGGCGCCAAAAACATTCAGTACTTC. The rearrangement links TRBV13 to TRBJ2-4; 7 positions match TRBD1. V shed 0 bases, J shed 1 base, and the junction held 6 bases outside the gene matches. The CDR3 has 17 residues. Looked up from germline, CDR1 is PRHDT and CDR2 is FYEKMQ (reference sequence).

The rearrangement links TRBV28 to TRBJ2-7; 9 bases are shared with TRBD2. Germline CDR1 MDHEN, CDR2 SYDVKM. V lost 8 bases, J lost 0 bases, and 5 bases stayed unmatched. The CDR3 contains 14 residues. As DNA, the CDR3 is TGTGCCAGCGGATTTAGCGGGGGCTCCTACGAGCAGTACTTC. Its protein is CASGFSGGSYEQYF.

This clone was found a few times. The CDR3 sequence is CASSSSGTGERYGYTF. The CDR3 nucleotides read TGTGCCAGCAGCTCGTCCGGGACAGGGGAAAGATATGGCTACACCTTC. The chain employs TRBV11-2 and TRBJ1-2; 10 positions agree with TRBD1. This CDR3 has 16 residues. The V and J ends lost 4 bases and 5 bases, in that order; junction bases with no gene match: 10. Germline CDR1 is SGHAT and CDR2 is FQNNGV.

The chain combines TRBV7-2 with TRBJ1-2; D is possibly TRBD1 (5 bases). Germline V gives CDR1 SGHTA, CDR2 FQGNSA. The CDR3 loop spans 13 amino acids. V was trimmed by 6 bases and J by 5 bases, leaving 13 bases between them. The CDR3 here is CASRPTGDYGYTF. The CDR3 DNA is TGTGCCAGCAGGCCCACAGGAGATTATGGCTACACCTTC.

The chain has TRBV27 and TRBJ2-5; a weak D match, TRBD1 (6 bases). The J call may be mistaken, given a closer DNA end match to TRBJ2-7. The CDR3 extends over 14 amino acids. CDR1 and CDR2 (germline): MNHEY, SMNVEV (reference sequence). DNA for the CDR3: TGTGCCAGCAGTTTCGCAACAGGGTCTTTCGAGCAGTACTTC. Translation gives CASSFATGSFEQYF.

This chain connects TRBV7-9 to TRBJ2-7; no definite D call. Germline CDR1 is SEHNR and CDR2 is FQNEAQ (reference sequence). Between the trimmed V and J ends, which lost 5 bases and 3 bases, there was a span of 14 bases. The CDR3 spans 14 residues. The CDR3 bases are TGTGCCAGCAGCCTAGGTCAAGAGAACTACGAGCAGTACTTC. Translating gives CASSLGQENYEQYF.

V gene TRBV7-9 combines with J gene TRBJ2-7; D is unclear. The V end was cut by 5 bases, the J end by 4 bases, with 9 bases between. CDR3 size: 12 residues. Germline loops: CDR1 SEHNR, CDR2 FQNEAQ (reference sequence). The CDR3 DNA is TGTGCCAGCAGCCGACATCAATACGAGCAGTACTTC. Amino acids: CASSRHQYEQYF.

V gene TRBV5-1 combines with J gene TRBJ1-1, with TRBD1 matching 7 bases. Germline V gene data show CDR1 as SGHRS and CDR2 as YFSETQ. Trimming at V came to 4 bases and at J to 5 bases, leaving 11 bases not matched to a gene. The CDR3 is made up of 15 amino acids. The CDR3 protein is CASSTGTALGTEAFF. In nucleotides, the CDR3 is TGCGCCAGCAGCACGGGGACAGCCTTAGGAACTGAAGCTTTCTTT.

The chain combines TRBV5-1 with TRBJ2-1; 10 nucleotides agree with TRBD2. The V segment lost 2 bases and the J segment 6 bases; nucleotides outside the gene matches: 2. Germline V CDR1 and CDR2: SGHRS, YFSETQ. CDR3 length: 14 residues. The CDR3 nucleotides read TGCGCCAGCAGCTTAGCGGGAGGGACCAATGAGCAGTTCTTC. Protein product: CASSLAGGTNEQFF.